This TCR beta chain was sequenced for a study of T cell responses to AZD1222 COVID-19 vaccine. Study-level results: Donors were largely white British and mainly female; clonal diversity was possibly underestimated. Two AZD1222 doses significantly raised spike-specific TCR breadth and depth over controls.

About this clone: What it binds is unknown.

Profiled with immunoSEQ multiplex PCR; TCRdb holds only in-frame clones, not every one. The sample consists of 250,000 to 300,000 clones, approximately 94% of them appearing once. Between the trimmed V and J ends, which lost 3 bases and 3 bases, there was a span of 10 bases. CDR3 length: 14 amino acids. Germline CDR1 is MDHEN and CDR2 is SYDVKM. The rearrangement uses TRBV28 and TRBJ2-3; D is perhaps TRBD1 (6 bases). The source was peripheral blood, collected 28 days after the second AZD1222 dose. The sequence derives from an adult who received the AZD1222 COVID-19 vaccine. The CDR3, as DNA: TGTGCCAGCAGTTTCGCAGGGGTAACAGATACGCAGTATTTT. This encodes CASSFAGVTDTQYF.